A selection of T cell receptor beta chains follows, all from one sample in a study of a mutant IDH1 vaccine in newly diagnosed glioma. Method: immunoSEQ multiplex PCR; TCRdb's copy keeps in-frame clones and lacks some. The sample holds tens of thousands of clones, 60% to 85% seen once. Antigen specificity for these receptors is unknown. Material: PBMCs, obtained from a glioma patient whose treatment included an IDH1 peptide vaccine. These TCRs come from a woman aged 40 to 50 with glioma. Some clones in this sample may be carry-over from other donors' samples. CDR3s include the opening cysteine and the closing phenylalanine or tryptophan. The order of the fields is J gene, CDR3 length, V gene, D gene, clone size, CDR3 protein, CDR3 DNA. D genes are given only for firm matches. Some rows have no size entry. The others give once, few or many, or a class for an expanded clone.

j_call: TRBJ1-6
cdr3_length: 16
v_call: TRBV28
d_call: TRBD1
clone_size: -
cdr3_aa: CASSSHGTGYNSPLHF
cdr3_nt: TGTGCCAGCAGTTCCCACGGGACAGGTTATAATTCACCCCTCCACTTT

j_call: TRBJ1-6
cdr3_length: 12
v_call: TRBV11-2
d_call: -
clone_size: few
cdr3_aa: CASSLELSPLHF
cdr3_nt: TGTGCCAGCAGCTTAGAACTTTCACCCCTCCACTTT

j_call: TRBJ2-1
cdr3_length: 15
v_call: TRBV5-1
d_call: -
clone_size: -
cdr3_aa: CASSLDSGSYNEQFF
cdr3_nt: TGCGCCAGCAGCTTGGACTCCGGCTCCTACAATGAGCAGTTCTTC

j_call: TRBJ2-3
cdr3_length: 17
v_call: TRBV6-4
d_call: TRBD2
clone_size: -
cdr3_aa: CASSDRGWLAGSDTQYF
cdr3_nt: TGTGCCAGCAGTGACCGCGGGTGGCTAGCGGGCTCAGATACGCAGTATTTT

j_call: TRBJ1-1
cdr3_length: 12
v_call: TRBV10-1
d_call: -
clone_size: -
cdr3_aa: CASSESGEEAFF
cdr3_nt: TGCGCCAGCAGTGAGTCAGGAGAGGAAGCTTTCTTT

j_call: TRBJ1-1
cdr3_length: 13
v_call: TRBV5-4
d_call: -
clone_size: -
cdr3_aa: CASRGQGGTEAFF
cdr3_nt: TGTGCCAGCAGGGGGCAGGGAGGCACTGAAGCTTTCTTT

j_call: TRBJ2-5
cdr3_length: 15
v_call: TRBV7-2
d_call: -
clone_size: -
cdr3_aa: CASSFRRGPQETQYF
cdr3_nt: TGTGCCAGCAGCTTTCGGCGGGGGCCTCAAGAGACCCAGTACTTC

j_call: TRBJ1-1
cdr3_length: 12
v_call: TRBV30
d_call: -
clone_size: -
cdr3_aa: CAWSKSGVGAFF
cdr3_nt: TGTGCCTGGTCAAAGAGTGGGGTTGGAGCTTTCTTT

j_call: TRBJ1-6
cdr3_length: 15
v_call: TRBV18
d_call: -
clone_size: -
cdr3_aa: CASSPRQDHNSPLHF
cdr3_nt: TGTGCCAGCTCACCGCGTCAGGATCATAATTCACCCCTCCACTTT

j_call: TRBJ1-2
cdr3_length: 14
v_call: TRBV30
d_call: TRBD1
clone_size: -
cdr3_aa: CAWRRDRAYYGYTF
cdr3_nt: TGTGCCTGGAGGAGGGACAGGGCCTACTATGGCTACACCTTC

j_call: TRBJ1-4
cdr3_length: 15
v_call: TRBV30
d_call: TRBD1
clone_size: -
cdr3_aa: CAGRGGTGLNEKLFF
cdr3_nt: TGTGCCGGAAGAGGGGGGACAGGGCTTAATGAAAAACTGTTTTTT

j_call: TRBJ1-1
cdr3_length: 17
v_call: TRBV4-3
d_call: -
clone_size: -
cdr3_aa: CASSQDKGGANRTEAFF
cdr3_nt: TGCGCCAGCAGCCAGGACAAAGGGGGGGCGAATCGCACTGAAGCTTTCTTT

j_call: TRBJ1-1
cdr3_length: 14
v_call: TRBV30
d_call: -
clone_size: -
cdr3_aa: CAWRSTGPSTEAFF
cdr3_nt: TGTGCCTGGAGGTCAACAGGCCCCAGCACTGAAGCTTTCTTT

j_call: TRBJ1-1
cdr3_length: 16
v_call: TRBV18
d_call: -
clone_size: -
cdr3_aa: CAARGGRDFMNTEAFF
cdr3_nt: TGTGCCGCGAGGGGCGGACGCGACTTCATGAACACTGAAGCTTTCTTT

j_call: TRBJ2-3
cdr3_length: 14
v_call: TRBV18
d_call: -
clone_size: -
cdr3_aa: CASSPRKIPGTQYF
cdr3_nt: TGTGCCAGCTCACCAAGGAAGATCCCGGGTACGCAGTATTTT

j_call: TRBJ2-5
cdr3_length: 14
v_call: TRBV6-6
d_call: TRBD2
clone_size: -
cdr3_aa: CASSYGGGPETQYF
cdr3_nt: TGTGCCAGCAGTTACGGGGGAGGGCCAGAGACCCAGTACTTC

j_call: TRBJ2-5
cdr3_length: 12
v_call: TRBV7-8
d_call: -
clone_size: -
cdr3_aa: CASSAGYGTQYF
cdr3_nt: TGTGCCAGCAGCGCAGGGTACGGGACCCAGTACTTC

j_call: TRBJ1-2
cdr3_length: 14
v_call: TRBV10-3
d_call: -
clone_size: -
cdr3_aa: CAISSIIDGYGYTF
cdr3_nt: TGTGCCATCAGTAGTATTATAGATGGCTATGGCTACACCTTC

j_call: TRBJ2-7
cdr3_length: 14
v_call: TRBV2
d_call: TRBD2
clone_size: -
cdr3_aa: CASQVGGSSYEQYF
cdr3_nt: TGTGCCAGCCAGGTCGGGGGGTCCTCCTACGAGCAGTACTTC

j_call: TRBJ1-2
cdr3_length: 14
v_call: TRBV18
d_call: TRBD1
clone_size: once
cdr3_aa: CASHETGGNYGYTF
cdr3_nt: TGTGCCAGCCACGAGACAGGGGGTAACTATGGCTACACCTTC

j_call: TRBJ2-1
cdr3_length: 15
v_call: TRBV27
d_call: -
clone_size: medium-sized
cdr3_aa: CASSLSGPTYNEQFF
cdr3_nt: TGTGCCAGCAGTTTATCGGGGCCTACGTACAATGAGCAGTTCTTC

j_call: TRBJ2-3
cdr3_length: 14
v_call: TRBV19
d_call: -
clone_size: few
cdr3_aa: CASSAQASTDTQYF
cdr3_nt: TGTGCCAGTAGTGCACAGGCTAGCACAGATACGCAGTATTTT

j_call: TRBJ2-7
cdr3_length: 12
v_call: TRBV12-5
d_call: TRBD1
clone_size: -
cdr3_aa: CASGLTRTGQYF
cdr3_nt: TGTGCTAGTGGTTTGACCAGGACAGGGCAGTACTTC

j_call: TRBJ2-7
cdr3_length: 13
v_call: TRBV5-1
d_call: TRBD2
clone_size: -
cdr3_aa: CASSLGTSGEQYF
cdr3_nt: TGCGCCAGCAGCTTAGGGACTAGCGGCGAGCAGTACTTC

j_call: TRBJ2-1
cdr3_length: 15
v_call: TRBV4-1
d_call: -
clone_size: few
cdr3_aa: CASSREAGSYNEQFF
cdr3_nt: TGCGCCAGCAGCCGAGAGGCCGGGAGTTACAATGAGCAGTTCTTC

j_call: TRBJ1-4
cdr3_length: 10
v_call: TRBV30
d_call: TRBD1
clone_size: -
cdr3_aa: CAWSLDRGVF
cdr3_nt: TGTGCCTGGAGTTTGGACAGGGGGGTTTTT

j_call: TRBJ2-2
cdr3_length: 12
v_call: TRBV6-1
d_call: -
clone_size: -
cdr3_aa: CASSDPPGELFF
cdr3_nt: TGTGCCAGCAGTGACCCCCCCGGGGAGCTGTTTTTT

j_call: TRBJ1-3
cdr3_length: 12
v_call: TRBV6-5
d_call: -
clone_size: -
cdr3_aa: CASSSAGNTIYF
cdr3_nt: TGTGCCAGCAGTTCAGCCGGAAACACCATATATTTT

j_call: TRBJ1-1
cdr3_length: 14
v_call: TRBV19
d_call: -
clone_size: -
cdr3_aa: CASSIGGESGEAFF
cdr3_nt: TGTGCCAGTAGTATAGGAGGAGAAAGTGGTGAAGCTTTCTTT

j_call: TRBJ2-3
cdr3_length: 11
v_call: TRBV7-2
d_call: -
clone_size: -
cdr3_aa: CASSFTDTQYF
cdr3_nt: TGTGCCAGCAGCTTCACAGATACGCAGTATTTT

j_call: TRBJ1-1
cdr3_length: 15
v_call: TRBV7-9
d_call: -
clone_size: -
cdr3_aa: CASSLVGSPNTEAFF
cdr3_nt: TGTGCCAGCAGCTTAGTAGGCAGTCCGAACACTGAAGCTTTCTTT

j_call: TRBJ2-2
cdr3_length: 15
v_call: TRBV5-8
d_call: -
clone_size: -
cdr3_aa: CASSRSTRNTGELFF
cdr3_nt: TGTGCCAGCAGCCGCTCGACGAGGAACACCGGGGAGCTGTTTTTT

j_call: TRBJ1-4
cdr3_length: 13
v_call: TRBV12-2
d_call: -
clone_size: -
cdr3_aa: CAPWETVNEKLFF
cdr3_nt: TGTGCCCCCTGGGAGACAGTGAATGAAAAACTGTTTTTT

j_call: TRBJ2-3
cdr3_length: 13
v_call: TRBV9
d_call: -
clone_size: -
cdr3_aa: CASSVEVADTQYF
cdr3_nt: TGTGCCAGCAGCGTAGAGGTAGCAGATACGCAGTATTTT

j_call: TRBJ1-6
cdr3_length: 13
v_call: TRBV5-4
d_call: -
clone_size: -
cdr3_aa: CASSLSDNSPLHF
cdr3_nt: TGTGCCAGCAGCTTGTCGGATAATTCACCCCTCCACTTT

j_call: TRBJ2-3
cdr3_length: 11
v_call: TRBV6-6
d_call: -
clone_size: -
cdr3_aa: CASKEVDTQYF
cdr3_nt: TGTGCCAGCAAAGAGGTAGATACGCAGTATTTT

j_call: TRBJ1-5
cdr3_length: 16
v_call: TRBV28
d_call: TRBD1
clone_size: -
cdr3_aa: CASSSDRGYSNQPQHF
cdr3_nt: TGTGCCAGCAGTTCGGACAGGGGCTATAGCAATCAGCCCCAGCATTTT

j_call: TRBJ1-5
cdr3_length: 16
v_call: TRBV7-7
d_call: -
clone_size: -
cdr3_aa: CASSLTGPNSNQPQHF
cdr3_nt: TGTGCTAGCAGCTTGACAGGACCAAATAGCAATCAGCCCCAGCATTTT

j_call: TRBJ2-3
cdr3_length: 18
v_call: TRBV5-4
d_call: TRBD2
clone_size: -
cdr3_aa: CASSSGTSGGPGTDTQYF
cdr3_nt: TGTGCCAGCAGTTCGGGGACTAGCGGGGGGCCGGGCACAGATACGCAGTATTTT

j_call: TRBJ1-5
cdr3_length: 14
v_call: TRBV29-1
d_call: -
clone_size: -
cdr3_aa: CSIVRGDSNQPQHF
cdr3_nt: TGCAGCATCGTGCGTGGGGATAGCAATCAGCCCCAGCATTTT

j_call: TRBJ1-5
cdr3_length: 11
v_call: TRBV5-1
d_call: -
clone_size: few
cdr3_aa: CASSPNQPQHF
cdr3_nt: TGCGCCAGCAGCCCGAATCAGCCCCAGCATTTT

j_call: TRBJ1-2
cdr3_length: 14
v_call: TRBV9
d_call: TRBD1
clone_size: once
cdr3_aa: CASSPEVTGILYTF
cdr3_nt: TGTGCCAGCAGCCCCGAGGTGACAGGGATCCTCTACACCTTC

j_call: TRBJ1-1
cdr3_length: 13
v_call: TRBV15
d_call: -
clone_size: few
cdr3_aa: CATSRQMNTEAFF
cdr3_nt: TGTGCCACCAGCAGACAGATGAACACTGAAGCTTTCTTT

j_call: TRBJ2-7
cdr3_length: 16
v_call: TRBV6-5
d_call: TRBD1
clone_size: -
cdr3_aa: CASSYSVGQVSYEQYF
cdr3_nt: TGTGCCAGCAGTTACTCGGTGGGACAGGTCTCCTACGAGCAGTACTTC

j_call: TRBJ2-1
cdr3_length: 16
v_call: TRBV6-4
d_call: -
clone_size: medium-sized
cdr3_aa: CASSDSGRGDHNEQFF
cdr3_nt: TGTGCCAGCAGTGACTCGGGCAGGGGGGACCACAATGAGCAGTTCTTC

j_call: TRBJ2-7
cdr3_length: 18
v_call: TRBV6-1
d_call: TRBD2
clone_size: -
cdr3_aa: CASSEPSSGGFSSYEQYF
cdr3_nt: TGTGCCAGCAGTGAACCATCTAGCGGGGGGTTTAGCTCCTACGAGCAGTACTTC

j_call: TRBJ2-2
cdr3_length: 14
v_call: TRBV29-1
d_call: -
clone_size: few
cdr3_aa: CSVEVVANTGELFF
cdr3_nt: TGCAGCGTTGAAGTGGTGGCGAACACCGGGGAGCTGTTTTTT

j_call: TRBJ1-1
cdr3_length: 16
v_call: TRBV30
d_call: TRBD1
clone_size: -
cdr3_aa: CAWSQRQGALFTEAFF
cdr3_nt: TGTGCCTGGAGTCAGAGACAGGGGGCCCTGTTCACTGAAGCTTTCTTT

j_call: TRBJ1-4
cdr3_length: 17
v_call: TRBV4-3
d_call: -
clone_size: medium-sized
cdr3_aa: CASSQEIMLGRAEKLFF
cdr3_nt: TGCGCCAGCAGCCAAGAAATAATGCTAGGTCGGGCGGAAAAACTGTTTTTT

j_call: TRBJ2-1
cdr3_length: 14
v_call: TRBV10-3
d_call: TRBD1
clone_size: -
cdr3_aa: CAIRRTGGDNEQFF
cdr3_nt: TGTGCCATCAGGCGGACAGGGGGGGACAATGAGCAGTTCTTC

j_call: TRBJ2-7
cdr3_length: 11
v_call: TRBV5-1
d_call: -
clone_size: -
cdr3_aa: CASRTASEQYF
cdr3_nt: TGCGCCAGCAGGACAGCGTCCGAGCAGTACTTC

j_call: TRBJ2-2
cdr3_length: 14
v_call: TRBV7-2
d_call: TRBD2
clone_size: -
cdr3_aa: CASNQAGYTGELFF
cdr3_nt: TGTGCCAGCAACCAAGCGGGGTACACCGGGGAGCTGTTTTTT

j_call: TRBJ2-1
cdr3_length: 13
v_call: TRBV5-1
d_call: -
clone_size: -
cdr3_aa: CASSSAPPNEQFF
cdr3_nt: TGCGCCAGCAGCTCTGCCCCGCCCAATGAGCAGTTCTTC